This record concerns one TCR beta chain sequence. What it binds is not known. These data belong to a study of cytomegalovirus exposure and HLA in healthy donors. As for the study in general: Early released data had tens of millions of unique TCRs, all coming from HLA-typed donors.

PCR amplification relied on 60 Vbeta primers (plus 13 Jbeta primers). The data were produced by immunoSEQ multiplex PCR, yet TCRdb's version contains in-frame clones alone and is incomplete. The data show about 140,000 clones, roughly 73% seen once. Study outcomes and limitations: An analysis that was carried out later associated 15,000 to 20,000 TCR beta sequences with HLA alleles at 0.05 false discovery rate.

Sequenced material: PBMCs. The sequence derives from a human donor in good health.

The CDR3 here is CASSPAGQVYGYTF. The CDR3 DNA is TGTGCCAGCAGTCCGGCGGGACAGGTCTATGGCTACACCTTC. V is TRBV27 and J is TRBJ1-2, with TRBD1 matching 8 bases. Germline CDR1 reads MNHEY; CDR2 reads SMNVEV (reference sequence). CDR3 length equals 14 residues. V was clipped by 5 bases and J by 4 bases; unmatched bases: 6.